The 31 T cell receptor beta chains in this list originate from one sample, sequenced in a study of beta chain features in type 1 diabetes. As every portion of the isolated RNA was reverse transcribed, the sequencing read expressed TCRB transcripts. Libraries were prepared by immunoSEQ multiplex PCR; TCRdb keeps only in-frame clonotypes and omits some of them. The sample has more than 140,000 clones; about 9.1% are singletons. The specimen sequenced was central memory CD4+ T cells from blood. These receptors all come from a woman aged 40 to 50 in good health.

The chain carries TRBV5-5 and TRBJ1-6; TRBD1 matches 9 bases. V shed 1 base and J 9 bases; nucleotides not matched to a gene: 5. CDR1 and CDR2 (germline): SGHKS, YYEKEE (reference sequence). The CDR3 length is 15 residues. The CDR3 DNA sequence: TGTGCCAGCAGCTTGCGCGACAGGGGGTTTTCACCCCTCCACTTT. Translating it yields CASSLRDRGFSPLHF.

This clone appeared a few times. This sequence joins TRBV10-3 and TRBJ2-7, with 8 bases aligning to TRBD1. CDR1 and CDR2 (germline): ENHRY, SYGVKD. This CDR3 has 15 amino acids. The V and J ends lost 4 bases and 5 bases, in that order; junction bases with no gene match: 10. The CDR3 region has the DNA TGTGCCATCAGTGGCGGCAGGGGGCAATCGGACGAGCAGTACTTC. Its translation is CAISGGRGQSDEQYF.

V usage is TRBV6-5 and J usage is TRBJ1-2; TRBD1 aligns across 9 bases. With V trimmed by 4 bases and J by 5 bases, 8 bases remained unmatched. This CDR3 contains 15 residues. CDR1 is MNHEY and CDR2 is SVGAGI in the germline V gene. The CDR3 spells CASSSPGTGWYGYTF. The CDR3 DNA follows: TGTGCCAGCAGTTCCCCCGGGACAGGGTGGTATGGCTACACCTTC.

This clone has a handful of counts. V is TRBV5-1 and J is TRBJ2-5; 8 bases are shared with TRBD2. V dropped 1 base and J dropped 2; count of bases not matched to a gene: 7. Per germline, CDR1 SGHRS and CDR2 YFSETQ. This CDR3 region has 16 residues. The CDR3 DNA reads as TGCGCCAGCAGCTTGTTTCGGGGGGGGGATCAAGAGACCCAGTACTTC. Encoded protein: CASSLFRGGDQETQYF.

The gene calls are TRBV5-1 and TRBJ2-5; D possibly corresponds to TRBD1 (6 bases). From germline, CDR1 is SGHRS and CDR2 YFSETQ. V gave up 3 bases and J gave up 2 bases, with 14 bases separating them. The CDR3 runs to 15 residues. CDR3 loop: CASSSGATGQETQYF. For the CDR3, the DNA is TGCGCCAGCAGCTCTGGGGCCACAGGGCAAGAGACCCAGTACTTC.

This clone was observed a few times. This rearrangement joins TRBV4-3 to TRBJ1-2, with a possible D match to TRBD1 (5 bases). This CDR3 contains 15 residues. The germline V gene encodes CDR1 LGHNA and CDR2 YSLEER. The ends were cut back, 4 bases at V and 3 bases at J, with 15 bases in the middle. The CDR3 region has the DNA TGCGCCAGCAGCCTCTTCCTCGGGGGGGACTATGGCTACACCTTC. As protein: CASSLFLGGDYGYTF.

This chain connects TRBV6-4 to TRBJ2-1, with 11 positions matching TRBD2. J was trimmed by 4 bases and V by 4 bases; bases with no gene match: 12. Germline CDR1 is MRHNA and CDR2 is SNTAGT. This CDR3 has 18 amino acids. DNA of the CDR3: TGTGCCAGCAGTGTGTCTGGTAGCGGGGGGGCCTCATACAATGAGCAGTTCTTC. It encodes CASSVSGSGGASYNEQFF.

The CDR3 protein is CASGTGVLNTEAFF. Written as DNA, the CDR3 is TGTGCCAGCGGAACAGGGGTCCTGAACACTGAAGCTTTCTTT. V and J are TRBV2 and TRBJ1-1; 7 bases match TRBD1. J lost 0 bases, V lost 8 bases, and 6 bases had no gene match. The CDR3 totals 14 residues. The V gene's germline CDR1 is SNHLY and CDR2 FYNNEI.

V gene TRBV7-2 combines with J gene TRBJ1-2, with D possibly matching TRBD1 (6 bases). The V gene lost 5 bases and the J gene lost 6 bases, with 13 bases spanning the gap. Per germline, CDR1 SGHTA and CDR2 FQGNSA. The CDR3 runs to 13 residues. The CDR3 bases are TGTGCCAGCAGCCGACAGGTGGTCAATGGCTACACCTTC. This gives the protein CASSRQVVNGYTF.

In its sample, this clone was seen many times. The chain recombines TRBV4-1 with TRBJ1-5, with a tentative D call TRBD1 (6 bases). Trimming removed 2 bases from V and 5 bases from J, with 19 bases in between. The CDR3 extends over 17 amino acids. Germline assignment: CDR1 MGHRA and CDR2 YSYEKL. The CDR3 loop is CASSQNPQGLKHQPQHF. DNA for the CDR3: TGCGCCAGCAGCCAAAACCCACAGGGCTTGAAACATCAGCCCCAGCATTTT.

The genes are TRBV30 and TRBJ1-2; D gene ambiguous. The CDR3 consists of 13 residues. V dropped 4 bases and J dropped 4 bases, with 13 bases sitting between them. Germline V CDR1 and CDR2: GTSNPN, SVGIG (reference sequence). This CDR3 is CAWTPRELYGYTF. The CDR3 region has the DNA TGTGCCTGGACCCCGCGGGAACTCTATGGCTACACCTTC.

This clone was found many times. The genes are TRBV18 and TRBJ1-3, with TRBD1 identical over 9 bases. The germline gives CDR1 KGHSH, CDR2 LQKENI. Trimming cost V 3 bases and J 2 bases; bases outside gene matches: 5. This CDR3 is 16 amino acids long. The CDR3 region has the DNA TGTGCCAGCTCACCCAATGGACAGGGGACTGGAAACACCATATATTTT. Its protein is CASSPNGQGTGNTIYF. The variable domain in full, with the rest retrieved from reference TRBV18 and TRBJ1-3, is NAGVMQNPRHLVRRRGQEARLRCSPMKGHSHVYWYRQLPEEGLKFMVYLQKENIIDESGMPKERFSAEFPKEGPSILRIQQVVRGDSAAYFCASSPNGQGTGNTIYFGEGSWLTVV.

This clone has a count of ten or more. The V and J genes are TRBV7-9 and TRBJ2-2, with 14 bases lining up with TRBD2. The germline V gene encodes CDR1 SEHNR and CDR2 FQNEAQ (reference sequence). The V gene end was trimmed by 5 bases and the J gene end by 4 bases; junction bases not matched to a gene: 9. This CDR3 is built from 18 residues. The CDR3 DNA reads as TGTGCCAGCAGCCCGAGGACTAGCGGGGGGAGAGGCACCGGGGAGCTGTTTTTT. Its translation: CASSPRTSGGRGTGELFF.

This clone has only a few counts. This sequence joins TRBV2 and TRBJ1-5, with D tentatively TRBD1 (6 bases). The V end was cut by 8 bases, the J end by 1 base, with 15 bases between. CDR3 size: 15 residues. The germline gives CDR1 SNHLY, CDR2 FYNNEI. The CDR3 DNA reads as TGTGCCAGCCGAACGAGCAGGGGCAGCAATCAGCCCCAGCATTTT. Translating it yields CASRTSRGSNQPQHF.

This clone was counted only a few times. The chain couples TRBV7-8 to TRBJ1-1; no reliable D call. This CDR3 contains 13 residues. Trimming cost V 5 bases and J 13 bases, with 20 bases left between them. In germline, CDR1 is SGHVS, CDR2 FQNEAQ. The CDR3 DNA sequence: TGTGCCAGCAGCCGGAAGACCGGAGGGCTAGGTTTCTTT. It is translated as CASSRKTGGLGFF.

This chain's CDR3 is CASSHGRGVTYGYTF. CDR3 DNA sequence: TGCGCCAGCAGCCACGGACGGGGGGTTACATATGGCTACACCTTC. The J gene is TRBJ1-2, the V gene TRBV4-1, with D maybe TRBD1 (5 bases). This CDR3 is 15 amino acids long. V lost 3 bases, J lost 5 bases, and 16 bases lay in between. Germline V gene lookup returns CDR1 MGHRA and CDR2 YSYEKL.

V and J are TRBV6-1 and TRBJ1-2; 7 positions match TRBD1. The ends lost 1 base at V and 5 bases at J; junction bases unmatched: 1. In germline, CDR1 is MNHNS, CDR2 SASEGT. This CDR3 spans 13 amino acids. The DNA of the CDR3 is TGTGCCAGCAGTGAAGGGGACAGTTATGGCTACACCTTC. Residues: CASSEGDSYGYTF.

The chain employs TRBV11-2 and TRBJ2-2; 9 bases align to TRBD1. The trim removed 5 bases at V and 11 bases at J, leaving 12 bases unmatched. The V gene's germline CDR1 is SGHAT and CDR2 FQNNGV. CDR3 length equals 15 residues. The CDR3 protein is CASSPPGTGSLELFF. CDR3 sequence (DNA): TGTGCCAGCAGCCCTCCCGGGACAGGGTCGTTAGAGCTGTTTTTT.

This clone was counted only a few times. V gene TRBV12-1 combines with J gene TRBJ1-1; the table's D call of TRBD1 was not tested on the DNA. TRBV12-1 is a pseudogene. This CDR3 region has 15 residues. This CDR3 is CASSCPTGPMKEAFF. CDR3 coding DNA: TGTGCCAGCAGCTGCCCGACAGGGCCGATGAAAGAAGCTTTCTTT.

This clone has only a few counts. This chain connects TRBV6-4 to TRBJ1-6; the match to TRBD1 covers 7 bases. CDR1 and CDR2 from the germline V gene are MRHNA and SNTAGT. The CDR3 runs 14 residues. V lost 3 bases, J lost 9 bases, and 5 bases stayed unmatched. CDR3 sequence (DNA): TGTGCCAGCAGTGAGGGCAGGGGGAGTTCACCCCTCCACTTT. Translation gives CASSEGRGSSPLHF.

This clone has ten or more counts. The chain has TRBV11-2 and TRBJ2-7; 7 nucleotides match TRBD2. The trim removed 5 bases at V and 2 bases at J, leaving 12 bases unmatched. Germline V gene data show CDR1 as SGHAT and CDR2 as FQNNGV. The CDR3 consists of 16 residues. The CDR3 nucleotides read TGTGCCAGCAGCCCAAAAGGTGGCGGGGGTACCTACGAGCAGTACTTC. Translation: CASSPKGGGGTYEQYF.

This clone was observed a few times. V usage is TRBV9 and J usage is TRBJ2-7; possibly TRBD2 for D (6 bases). The CDR3 is 14 residues long. The V end was cut by 2 bases, the J end by 7 bases, with 16 bases between. CDR1 is SGDLS and CDR2 is YYNGEE in the germline V gene. The DNA of the CDR3 is TGTGCCAGCAGCGTCCGGGCCTCCGCGGGGGAGCAGTACTTC. The encoded protein is CASSVRASAGEQYF.

This clone was counted at least ten times. V usage is TRBV29-1 and J usage is TRBJ2-1; TRBD1 matches 11 bases. The J segment lost 14 bases and the V segment lost 5 bases, leaving 5 bases of the junction unmatched. The CDR3 contains 11 residues. Germline CDR1 and CDR2: SQVTM and ANQGSEA. The CDR3 bases are TGCAGCGTTCGCCGGACAGGGGGCAAGTTCTTC. This sequence encodes CSVRRTGGKFF.

This clone was picked up a small number of times. V and J are TRBV5-6 and TRBJ1-3; D gene ambiguous. The CDR3 extends over 14 amino acids. Per germline, CDR1 SGHDT and CDR2 YYEEEE. V lost 2 bases to trimming and J lost 1 base, with 7 bases between them. This CDR3 reads CASSFGRSGNTIYF. The CDR3 DNA reads TGTGCCAGCAGCTTCGGGAGATCTGGAAACACCATATATTTT.

V is TRBV5-6 and J is TRBJ2-3; D might be TRBD2 (5 bases). Trimming removed 0 bases from V and 8 bases from J, with 13 bases in between. Germline assignment: CDR1 SGHDT and CDR2 YYEEEE. The CDR3 has 14 amino acids. CDR3 sequence: CASSLAAGGGTQYF. The CDR3 coding sequence is TGTGCCAGCAGCTTGGCAGCAGGCGGAGGTACGCAGTATTTT.

The table lists this clone with a few counts. The chain recombines TRBV10-1 with TRBJ1-1; 9 nucleotides line up with TRBD1. The ends lost 6 bases at V and 0 bases at J; junction bases unmatched: 5. This CDR3 contains 15 residues. CDR1 and CDR2 (germline): WNHNN, SYGVQD (reference sequence). CDR3 sequence reads: CASRKGQGLNTEAFF. The DNA of the CDR3 is TGCGCCAGCAGGAAGGGACAGGGATTGAACACTGAAGCTTTCTTT.

This clone was counted only a few times. The rearrangement joins TRBV19 to TRBJ2-4; 12 bases match TRBD1. Germline values: CDR1 LNHDA, CDR2 SQIVND (reference sequence). The CDR3 contains 16 residues. Trimming at V came to 5 bases and at J to 6 bases, leaving 8 bases not matched to a gene. The CDR3 coding sequence is TGTGCCAGTAGTCATGGGACAGGGGGCGTTAGAAACATTCAGTACTTC. Amino acid sequence: CASSHGTGGVRNIQYF.

The chain recombines TRBV7-2 with TRBJ2-3; D not certain. This CDR3 has 12 residues. CDR1 and CDR2 (germline): SGHTA, FQGNSA. Trimming removed 6 bases at V and 8 bases at J, with 12 bases between. Written as DNA, the CDR3 is TGTGCCAGCAGTTCCACTCTTAGTACGCAGTATTTT. Its protein is CASSSTLSTQYF.

Only a few counts were recorded for this clone. The chain links TRBV4-2 to TRBJ1-1; a possible D gene is TRBD1 (6 bases). Trimming shortened V by 6 bases and J by 1 base, and 12 bases separated the two germline ends. In germline, CDR1 is LGHNA, CDR2 YNFKEQ. CDR3 length: 14 amino acids. CDR3 sequence reads: CASRTTGKNTEAFF. CDR3 in DNA: TGTGCCAGCAGGACGACAGGAAAGAACACTGAAGCTTTCTTT.

This chain links TRBV9 with TRBJ2-7; 7 positions match TRBD1. Germline lookup yields CDR1 SGDLS and CDR2 YYNGEE. The CDR3 contains 15 residues. The V gene end was trimmed by 0 bases and the J gene end by 4 bases; junction bases not matched to a gene: 7. CDR3 in DNA: TGTGCCAGCAGCGTAGACCCTCTGGGACAGTACGAGCAGTACTTC. Residues: CASSVDPLGQYEQYF. The variable domain in full, with the rest retrieved from reference TRBV9 and TRBJ2-7, is DSGVTQTPKHLITATGQRVTLRCSPRSGDLSVYWYQQSLDQGLQFLIQYYNGEERAKGNILERFSAQQFPDLHSELNLSSLELGDSALYFCASSVDPLGQYEQYFGPGTRLTVT.

The rearrangement joins TRBV18 to TRBJ2-1, with 9 bases lining up with TRBD1. CDR1 is KGHSH, CDR2 LQKENI, per germline. Trimming cost V 5 bases and J 1 base; bases outside gene matches: 9. CDR3 length: 17 residues. This CDR3 is CASSRTQGARSYNEQFF. In DNA, the CDR3 is TGTGCCAGCTCAAGGACACAGGGGGCGAGGTCCTACAATGAGCAGTTCTTC.